A selection of T cell receptor beta chains follows, all from one sample in a study of blood T cell repertoires in COVID-19. Only in-frame clones appear in the TCRdb table, and some are missing; sequencing was by immunoSEQ multiplex PCR. The data hold about 210,000 clones, with approximately 78% observed a single time. Sequencing input: PBMCs or T cells enriched from blood (not recorded which). All receptors derive from a middle-aged man who had recovered from COVID-19. The CDR3 runs from the conserved cysteine through the conserved F or W. The D gene is left open where the match is weak. Part of the rows lack a size; the others show once, few, many or a class for expanded clones.

>TRBD1|TRBJ1-1|once|TRBV2
TGTGCCAGCAGTGTAGGGGGCTCACAGAACACTGAAGCTTTCTTT
CASSVGGSQNTEAFF
>-|TRBJ1-2|-|TRBV7-8
TGTGCCAGCAGCTTTGGGGGAGGTCGCGGCTACACCTTC
CASSFGGGRGYTF
>TRBD1|TRBJ1-2|-|TRBV5-5
TGTGCCAGCAGCTCCGGACAGGCGTACTATGGCTACACCTTC
CASSSGQAYYGYTF
>-|TRBJ2-3|-|TRBV12-5
TGTGCTAGTGCCCCCGCCGGCGGGGTAAGCGATACGCAGTATTTT
CASAPAGGVSDTQYF
>-|TRBJ1-6|-|TRBV5-8
TGTGCCAGCAGCCTTTACAGCTATTCACCCCTCCACTTT
CASSLYSYSPLHF
>TRBD1|TRBJ1-1|-|TRBV4-1
TGCGCCAGCAGCCAAACAGGGGGTGAAGCTTTCTTT
CASSQTGGEAFF
>TRBD1|TRBJ1-5|-|TRBV30
TGTGCCTGGGACAGGGGGAACCGCAATCAGCCCCAGCATTTT
CAWDRGNRNQPQHF
>-|TRBJ1-2|-|TRBV2
TGTGCCAGCAGACTCACGGGGTATGGCTACACCTTC
CASRLTGYGYTF
>TRBD1|TRBJ2-3|-|TRBV6-5
TGTGCCAGCAGTTGGGACAGAAGCACAGATACGCAGTATTTT
CASSWDRSTDTQYF
>-|TRBJ2-3|-|TRBV7-2
TGTGCCAGCAGCTTAGATGCTAGCGCAGATACGCAGTATTTT
CASSLDASADTQYF
>TRBD2|TRBJ2-1|-|TRBV14
TGTGCCAGCAGCCTCTTTTCCGGGACTAGCGGTCAAAATGAGCAGTTCTTC
CASSLFSGTSGQNEQFF
>-|TRBJ1-5|-|TRBV5-1
TGCGCCAGCAGCTTGGGGACAGACCGCAATCAGCCCCAGCATTTT
CASSLGTDRNQPQHF
>-|TRBJ2-7|-|TRBV21-1
TGTGCCAGCAGCAAGCGCGGGGGCCAGGGGTCGTGCCTCCTCTACGAGCAGTACTTC
CASSKRGGQGSCLLYEQYF
>TRBD1|TRBJ1-2|-|TRBV11-2
TGTGCCAGCAGCTTAGGGACAGGGTCTAACTATGGCTACACCTTC
CASSLGTGSNYGYTF
>-|TRBJ2-7|-|TRBV23-1
TGCGCCAGCAGTCAATGGAGCCAGGGGCGGGCGAACGTCGACGAGCAGTACTTC
CASSQWSQGRANVDEQYF
>-|TRBJ1-1|-|TRBV6-1
TGTGCCAGCAGTGAACTCCCAGGGGTAACTGAAGCTTTCTTT
CASSELPGVTEAFF
>-|TRBJ2-5|once|TRBV5-4
TGTGCCAGTGGACAGAGGGAGACCCAGTACTTC
CASGQRETQYF
>-|TRBJ2-7|-|TRBV6-5
TGTGCCAGCAGGCTCGGACATAACCCCTACGAGCAGTACTTC
CASRLGHNPYEQYF
>TRBD2|TRBJ2-1|once|TRBV11-3
TGTGCCAGCAGCCCCCCGGGACTAGGGGTCGGAGAGCAGTTCTTC
CASSPPGLGVGEQFF
>-|TRBJ2-1|-|TRBV7-2
TGTGCCAGCAGCTTAGGTGGGCAGCGGAGATACAATGAGCAGTTCTTC
CASSLGGQRRYNEQFF
>TRBD1|TRBJ2-7|-|TRBV4-1
TGCGCCAGCAGCCAAGACCAATACACAGGGGGCTACGAGCAGTACTTC
CASSQDQYTGGYEQYF
>TRBD1|TRBJ2-7|-|TRBV7-2
TGTGCCAGCAGGCCCGGGACAGCCTACGAGCAGTACTTC
CASRPGTAYEQYF
>-|TRBJ2-7|-|TRBV7-3
TGTGCCAGCAGCTTAACGACAGGCTACGAGCAGTACTTC
CASSLTTGYEQYF
>TRBD2|TRBJ2-1|-|TRBV11-3
TGTGCCAGCAGCTATGGACTAGCGGTATCTAATGAGCAGTTCTTC
CASSYGLAVSNEQFF
>TRBD1|TRBJ2-2|-|TRBV10-2
TGCGCCAGCCGGACAGGTAGTACCGGGGAGCTGTTTTTT
CASRTGSTGELFF
>-|TRBJ2-5|once|TRBV5-1
TGCGCCAGCAGCCGTTCAGGCGGGGGCCCAGAGACCCAGTACTTC
CASSRSGGGPETQYF
>TRBD1|TRBJ1-2|-|TRBV19
TGTGCCAGTAGCGGACGACAGGGGGACGATGGCTACACCTTC
CASSGRQGDDGYTF
>TRBD2|TRBJ2-3|-|TRBV30
TGTGCCTGGGGAGCGGGAGTTCGCACAGATACGCAGTATTTT
CAWGAGVRTDTQYF
>-|TRBJ2-1|few|TRBV7-6
TGTGCCAGCAGCCGCACGACGGGGATCTACAATGAGCAGTTCTTC
CASSRTTGIYNEQFF
>TRBD1|TRBJ1-6|-|TRBV27
TGTGCCAGCAGGGGACAGGGAAATTCACCCCTCCACTTT
CASRGQGNSPLHF
>-|TRBJ2-7|-|TRBV2
TGTGCCGGTGGGACTCCTCCCCTCGAGCAGTACTTC
CAGGTPPLEQYF
>TRBD1|TRBJ2-5|-|TRBV5-1
TGCGCCAGCAGCCGGGACAGAAGGGAGACCCAGTACTTC
CASSRDRRETQYF
>TRBD2|TRBJ2-1|few|TRBV10-3
TGTGCCATCAGTGGTCTAGCGGGAGTCTCAGATGAGCAGTTCTTC
CAISGLAGVSDEQFF
>-|TRBJ2-1|once|TRBV4-1
TGCGCCAGCAGCCAAGTCGGGGCTAGCGACTACAATGAGCAGTTCTTC
CASSQVGASDYNEQFF
>-|TRBJ1-4|-|TRBV21-1
TGTGCCAGCAGCGCCCAGCGGCGTTGGAGGAGCAGGGAAAAACTGTTTTTT
CASSAQRRWRSREKLFF
>-|TRBJ2-7|-|TRBV7-9
TGTGCCAGCCACGGAGACGAGCAGTACTTC
CASHGDEQYF
>-|TRBJ1-3|-|TRBV4-1
TGCGCCAGCAGCCAAAGTGGGGAAGGGGACACCATATATTTT
CASSQSGEGDTIYF
>-|TRBJ2-1|-|TRBV5-5
TGTGCCAGCAGCCTTTCGCTAGCGTCGTCCTACAATGAGCAGTTCTTC
CASSLSLASSYNEQFF
>TRBD1|TRBJ2-2|-|TRBV5-1
TGCGCCAGCAGCTCAGGGGGCGCGGCCGGGGAGCTGTTTTTT
CASSSGGAAGELFF
>TRBD1|TRBJ1-5|-|TRBV19
TGTGCCAGTAGTCCCGGGACAGGGGGCAGGAGCAATCAGCCCCAGCATTTT
CASSPGTGGRSNQPQHF